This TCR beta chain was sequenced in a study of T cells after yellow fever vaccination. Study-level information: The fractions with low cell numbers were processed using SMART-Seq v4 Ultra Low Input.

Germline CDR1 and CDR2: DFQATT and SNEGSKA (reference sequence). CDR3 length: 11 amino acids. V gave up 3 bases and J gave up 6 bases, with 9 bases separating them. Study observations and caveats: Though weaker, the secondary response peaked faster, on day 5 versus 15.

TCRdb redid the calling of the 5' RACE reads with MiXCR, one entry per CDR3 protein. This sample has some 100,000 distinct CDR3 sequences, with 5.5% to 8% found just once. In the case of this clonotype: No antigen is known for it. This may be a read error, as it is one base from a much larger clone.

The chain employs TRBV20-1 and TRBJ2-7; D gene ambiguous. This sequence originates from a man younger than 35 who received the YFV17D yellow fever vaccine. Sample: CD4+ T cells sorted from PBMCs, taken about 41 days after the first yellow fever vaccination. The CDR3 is CSARDHSEQYV. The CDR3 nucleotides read TGCAGTGCTAGGGACCATAGCGAGCAGTACGTC.